These T cell receptor beta chains were read from a single sample in a study of blood T cell repertoires in COVID-19. Libraries were prepared by immunoSEQ multiplex PCR; TCRdb keeps only in-frame clonotypes and omits some of them. Of approximately 170,000 clones detected, more than 85% appear once; the ten largest clones hold 2.5% to 3%. Sequenced: peripheral blood. These receptors all come from a woman older than 75 with COVID-19, enrolled during active disease. The CDR3 runs from the conserved cysteine through the conserved F or W.

CDR3: CASSQEPGQGSSTF
V: TRBV4-3
J: TRBJ1-2

CDR3: CASSQTGTGVGPGNTIYF
V: TRBV18
J: TRBJ1-3

CDR3: CASNDAGVGSGEQYF
V: TRBV28
J: TRBJ2-7

CDR3: CASSLGQPDSGYTF
V: TRBV5-1
J: TRBJ1-2

CDR3: CASRPGLADEQYF
V: TRBV7-2
J: TRBJ2-7

CDR3: CASRDSGSSYNEQFF
V: TRBV25-1
J: TRBJ2-1

CDR3: CASSYSGDYGYTF
V: TRBV27
J: TRBJ1-2

CDR3: CASSQEMGTSGSREQFF
V: TRBV4-3
J: TRBJ2-1

CDR3: CASSGGGSYNSPLHF
V: TRBV9
J: TRBJ1-6

CDR3: CASSLAGGWNQPQHF
V: TRBV5-1
J: TRBJ1-5

CDR3: CASSLTTGLAGYYEQYF
V: TRBV11-2
J: TRBJ2-7

CDR3: CASRRGQGYEQYF
V: TRBV12-3/TRBV12-4
J: TRBJ2-7

CDR3: CASSLGTGRYEQYF
V: TRBV5-6
J: TRBJ2-7

CDR3: CASSWPGQGTYEQYF
V: TRBV7-9
J: TRBJ2-7

CDR3: CASSPYWQGGATDTQYF
V: TRBV5-6
J: TRBJ2-3

CDR3: CASLPRGALYGYTF
V: TRBV19
J: TRBJ1-2

CDR3: CASSESPGNTEAFF
V: TRBV25-1
J: TRBJ1-1

CDR3: CASSLSRQDNSPLHF
V: TRBV6-5
J: TRBJ1-6

CDR3: CASRLGYEQYF
V: TRBV6-5
J: TRBJ2-7

CDR3: CASSLTGAGNTIYF
V: TRBV11-1
J: TRBJ1-3

CDR3: CASSQRGAEAFF
V: TRBV19
J: TRBJ1-1

CDR3: CASSVPLGAGRSYEQYF
V: TRBV9
J: TRBJ2-7

CDR3: CASSSPPGTGIRGYTF
V: TRBV28
J: TRBJ1-2

CDR3: CASRTGRGEQYF
V: TRBV27
J: TRBJ2-7

CDR3: CASSPRDSKNTEAFF
V: TRBV19
J: TRBJ1-1

CDR3: CASSGGLAGGPYNEQFF
V: TRBV18
J: TRBJ2-1

CDR3: CASSQPARTAGNTIYF
V: TRBV4-1
J: TRBJ1-3

CDR3: CASSLAPYQETQYF
V: TRBV11-2
J: TRBJ2-5

CDR3: CASTPTGGSPEQFF
V: TRBV7-2
J: TRBJ2-1

CDR3: CASSYYRGSQPQHF
V: TRBV6-5
J: TRBJ1-5

CDR3: CASSLAWLAGSYNEQFF
V: TRBV7-2
J: TRBJ2-1

CDR3: CASSQSDINYGYTF
V: TRBV4-2
J: TRBJ1-2

CDR3: CASSLAPGGGNRETQYF
V: TRBV7-8
J: TRBJ2-5

CDR3: CASSLEGQPSSYNSPLHF
V: TRBV7-6
J: TRBJ1-6

CDR3: CASSLEKLQGIYGYTF
V: TRBV5-4
J: TRBJ1-2

CDR3: CASSDRDRNSPLHF
V: TRBV9
J: TRBJ1-6

CDR3: CASSFTTNEKLFF
V: TRBV7-9
J: TRBJ1-4